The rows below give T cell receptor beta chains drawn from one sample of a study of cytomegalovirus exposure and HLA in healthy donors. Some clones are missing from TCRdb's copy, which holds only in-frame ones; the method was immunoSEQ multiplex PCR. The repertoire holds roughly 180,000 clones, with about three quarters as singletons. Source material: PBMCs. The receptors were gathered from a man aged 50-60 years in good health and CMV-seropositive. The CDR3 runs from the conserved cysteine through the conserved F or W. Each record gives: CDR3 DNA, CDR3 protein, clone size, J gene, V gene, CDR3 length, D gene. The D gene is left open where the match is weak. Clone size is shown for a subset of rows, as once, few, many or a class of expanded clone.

TGTGCCAGTAGTATTGAGGCAGGCGGGGCCGGGGAGCTGTTTTTT	CASSIEAGGAGELFF	NA	TRBJ2-2	TRBV19	15	NA
TGTGCCAGCAGTGAAAGTAGCGGGGACACAGATACGCAGTATTTT	CASSESSGDTDTQYF	NA	TRBJ2-3	TRBV2	15	TRBD2
TGTGCCAGCAGTTTCAGAACGGGAGGCGGTGAAGAGACCCAGTACTTC	CASSFRTGGGEETQYF	NA	TRBJ2-5	TRBV28	16	TRBD2
TGTGCCAGCATGGGGGGGTATGGCTACACCTTC	CASMGGYGYTF	NA	TRBJ1-2	TRBV27	11	NA
TGTGCCAGCAGTTATACAGGGTTTTTGCCCCAGCATTTT	CASSYTGFLPQHF	NA	TRBJ1-5	TRBV28	13	NA
TGCGCCAGCAGCTTGATACTAGCCGGGTACAATGAGCAGTTCTTC	CASSLILAGYNEQFF	NA	TRBJ2-1	TRBV5-1	15	NA
TGTGCCAGCAGTTCAGGGGACACTGAAGCTTTCTTT	CASSSGDTEAFF	NA	TRBJ1-1	TRBV28	12	NA
TGCGCCAGCAGCTCCACTAACCCACTTGGGACAGGAAGGGAAAACATTCAGTACTTC	CASSSTNPLGTGRENIQYF	NA	TRBJ2-4	TRBV5-1	19	TRBD1
TGTGCTAGTGGTTCGACTTTGGGGGGGAGGTCTGAAGCTTTCTTT	CASGSTLGGRSEAFF	NA	TRBJ1-1	TRBV12-5	15	NA
TGTGCCAGCAGTGAAGGACAGTCGAAAACCGGCTACACCTTC	CASSEGQSKTGYTF	NA	TRBJ1-2	TRBV6-1	14	NA
TGCAGTGCCCTCCGGGGCCAGTACTTC	CSALRGQYF	NA	TRBJ2-5	TRBV20-1	9	NA
TGTGCCAGCAGTTACGTGGGGGCGCGTAATGGCTACACCTTC	CASSYVGARNGYTF	NA	TRBJ1-2	TRBV6-6	14	NA
TGTGCCAGCAAAAGGACAGGGTCAGATGAAAAACTGTTTTTT	CASKRTGSDEKLFF	NA	TRBJ1-4	TRBV6-4	14	TRBD1
TGTGCCAGCAGCTTCGGGTTAGTTGCGGTCGTCTATGGCTACACCTTC	CASSFGLVAVVYGYTF	NA	TRBJ1-2	TRBV5-6	16	NA
TGTGCCAGCAGCTTAAGGGAAAAGCGAACAGGGTTCAACACCGGGGAGCTGTTTTTT	CASSLREKRTGFNTGELFF	once	TRBJ2-2	TRBV7-3	19	NA
TGTGCCAGCAATACCGAAAGCGAAACCTATGGCTACACCTTC	CASNTESETYGYTF	NA	TRBJ1-2	TRBV5-8	14	NA
TGTGCCAGCAGTTACGGTATGAACACTGAAGCTTTCTTT	CASSYGMNTEAFF	NA	TRBJ1-1	TRBV10-3	13	NA
TGCGCCAGCAGCTTGGGGGGCGTTGGAAGGTACAATGAGCAGTTCTTC	CASSLGGVGRYNEQFF	NA	TRBJ2-1	TRBV5-1	16	NA
TGCGCCAGCAGCTTGGTTCTAGATACGCAGTATTTT	CASSLVLDTQYF	NA	TRBJ2-3	TRBV5-1	12	NA
TGTGCCAGCATTCCACAGGCTAACTATGGCTACACCTTC	CASIPQANYGYTF	NA	TRBJ1-2	TRBV6-5	13	NA
TGTGCCAGCAGCTCGCTGACAGGGCAAAATGAAAAACTGTTTTTT	CASSSLTGQNEKLFF	few	TRBJ1-4	TRBV28	15	TRBD1
TGTGCCAGCAGTCGACAGGGCACGTACAATCAGCCCCAGCATTTT	CASSRQGTYNQPQHF	NA	TRBJ1-5	TRBV2	15	TRBD1
TGTGCCAGTAGCATCGACAGGGATTCCTACAATGAGCAGTTCTTC	CASSIDRDSYNEQFF	NA	TRBJ2-1	TRBV19	15	TRBD1
TGTGCCAGCAGTTCCAGTCCGACTAGTGAGGAGACCCAGTACTTC	CASSSSPTSEETQYF	few	TRBJ2-5	TRBV5-4	15	NA
TGTGCCAGCAGCACAAGTCTACAGGGGATCGGCACCGGGGAGCTGTTTTTT	CASSTSLQGIGTGELFF	NA	TRBJ2-2	TRBV7-6	17	TRBD1
TGTGCCAGCAGCCAAGGGGGGACTAGCTCCTACGAGCAGTACTTC	CASSQGGTSSYEQYF	NA	TRBJ2-7	TRBV4-2	15	TRBD2
TGTGCCAGTAGTATCTGGGACAAGACCCCGCCGCGGCCCCAGCATTTT	CASSIWDKTPPRPQHF	NA	TRBJ1-5	TRBV19	16	NA
TGCGCCAGCAGCCCCCCGGCAGGCGGGGAGCTGTTTTTT	CASSPPAGGELFF	NA	TRBJ2-2	TRBV5-1	13	NA
TGTGCCAGTAGTGCGACAGGGGGCGGGTCACCCCTCCACTTT	CASSATGGGSPLHF	NA	TRBJ1-6	TRBV19	14	TRBD1
TGTGCCAGCAGCTTAGCAGGGGAAGGGCAGCCCCAGCATTTT	CASSLAGEGQPQHF	NA	TRBJ1-5	TRBV13	14	NA
TGTGCCAGCAGCGCAGACAGGGACGTTGTAGGCTACACCTTC	CASSADRDVVGYTF	NA	TRBJ1-2	TRBV7-2	14	TRBD1
TGTGCCAGCAGTTACACCCGGGACAGAGGAAATTCACCCCTCCACTTT	CASSYTRDRGNSPLHF	NA	TRBJ1-6	TRBV6-5	16	TRBD1
TGTGCCAGCAAGCCGGACAGGGGTATCCATGGCTACACCTTC	CASKPDRGIHGYTF	NA	TRBJ1-2	TRBV6-1	14	TRBD1
TGTGCCAGTAGTATACCAGGGAAGGGGACTGAAGCTTTCTTT	CASSIPGKGTEAFF	NA	TRBJ1-1	TRBV19	14	NA
TGTGCCAGCGAGAGGGGGTATAATTCACCCCTCCACTTT	CASERGYNSPLHF	NA	TRBJ1-6	TRBV6-1	13	NA
TGTGCCAGCAGCAGGGAGGTAAGCTCCTACAATGAGCAGTTCTTC	CASSREVSSYNEQFF	NA	TRBJ2-1	TRBV7-8	15	NA
TGTGCCAGCGAACAGGGGGCGGATCAGCCCCAGCATTTT	CASEQGADQPQHF	once	TRBJ1-5	TRBV7-8	13	TRBD1
TGTGCCAGCAGATCTGCTGCTGATAGCTCCTACAATGAGCAGTTCTTC	CASRSAADSSYNEQFF	NA	TRBJ2-1	TRBV7-2	16	NA
TGTGCCAGCAGCCCCCGCGCGGGGGCATTGAATGAAAAACTGTTTTTT	CASSPRAGALNEKLFF	few	TRBJ1-4	TRBV14	16	NA
TGTGCCAGCAGCCCCCTCCCCGGGACAGGCGTCTACGAGCAGTACTTC	CASSPLPGTGVYEQYF	NA	TRBJ2-7	TRBV14	16	TRBD1
TGTGCCAGCAGCTTGGGAGCTCTTGGCTATGGCTACACCTTC	CASSLGALGYGYTF	once	TRBJ1-2	TRBV11-2	14	NA
TGTGCCAGCAGTTTATCCCGCCCCGTCGGTGAAAAACTGTTTTTT	CASSLSRPVGEKLFF	once	TRBJ1-4	TRBV27	15	NA
TGTGCCAGCAGTTTATCGGGGGGTGGGCCCTACGAGCAGTACTTC	CASSLSGGGPYEQYF	NA	TRBJ2-7	TRBV27	15	NA
TGTGCCAGCAGCTTCTCTCCGGGAGGACAGGGTGGGCGTCAGCCCCAGCATTTT	CASSFSPGGQGGRQPQHF	NA	TRBJ1-5	TRBV5-4	18	TRBD1
TGTGCCAGCAGCTTATCCGGGACAGGGAACGGCTACACCTTC	CASSLSGTGNGYTF	NA	TRBJ1-2	TRBV7-9	14	TRBD1
TGTGCCAGCAGATTAGCGGGGGGAAAGGGGGAGCTGTTTTTT	CASRLAGGKGELFF	NA	TRBJ2-2	TRBV2	14	TRBD2
TGTGCCGTGAGCGAGGCCCAAAGGTGGACTGAAGCTTTCTTT	CAVSEAQRWTEAFF	NA	TRBJ1-1	TRBV6-5	14	NA
TGTGCCAGCAGCACCCGGACAGGGAGAACTGAAGCTTTCTTT	CASSTRTGRTEAFF	NA	TRBJ1-1	TRBV7-9	14	TRBD1
TGTGCCAGCAGTTTTCTCCAGGGCCCCTATGGCTACACCTTC	CASSFLQGPYGYTF	NA	TRBJ1-2	TRBV27	14	NA
TGTGCCAGCAGTCGGGGTGTAAAACTGTTTTTT	CASSRGVKLFF	NA	TRBJ1-4	TRBV28	11	NA
TGTGCCAGCAGTGATGGTGTCGGGGGCTACACCTTC	CASSDGVGGYTF	NA	TRBJ1-2	TRBV2	12	NA
TGTGCCAGCACCTGGGGGACAGACGGCACTGAAGCTTTCTTT	CASTWGTDGTEAFF	NA	TRBJ1-1	TRBV9	14	TRBD1
TGTGCCAGCAGACGACCCCTGGACAGGGGAGAGACCCAGTACTTC	CASRRPLDRGETQYF	NA	TRBJ2-5	TRBV28	15	TRBD1